These T cell receptor beta chains were read from a single sample in a study of OX40 agonist ivuxolimab in advanced cancers. Sequenced by immunoSEQ multiplex PCR; TCRdb stores in-frame clones only, minus some. The data contain around 68,000 clones, about nine tenths of them seen just once; the ten biggest clones take up approximately 2.6%. The material was CD4+ or CD8+ T cells sorted from blood, obtained in a trial of the OX40 agonist ivuxolimab. Receptors were obtained from an adult with an advanced solid tumor such as melanoma, head and neck, liver or kidney cancer. Both conserved end residues are part of each CDR3. The order of the fields is clone size, CDR3 length, V gene, J gene, D gene, CDR3 protein, CDR3 DNA. D genes are given only for firm matches. Clone size is stated in some rows and not others, as once, few, many or a class when expanded.

>-|12|TRBV28|TRBJ1-2|-
CASRDQAYGYTF
TGTGCCAGCAGAGACCAGGCCTATGGCTACACCTTC
>-|14|TRBV5-1|TRBJ1-1|-
CASTLGGANTEAFF
TGCGCCAGCACCCTAGGGGGGGCAAACACTGAAGCTTTCTTT
>-|14|TRBV5-4|TRBJ1-4|-
CASSLEGRNEKLFF
TGTGCCAGCAGCTTGGAGGGACGGAATGAAAAACTGTTTTTT
>-|16|TRBV9|TRBJ2-3|TRBD2
CASSDPSGSREDTQYF
TGTGCCAGCAGCGACCCTAGCGGGAGCCGCGAGGATACGCAGTATTTT
>-|15|TRBV7-3|TRBJ2-5|-
CASSLFGRGGETQYF
TGTGCCAGCAGCTTATTTGGCAGGGGTGGGGAGACCCAGTACTTC
>-|15|TRBV5-4|TRBJ2-7|-
CASSLGGTLSYEQYF
TGTGCCAGCAGCTTGGGGGGGACTCTCTCCTACGAGCAGTACTTC
>once|15|TRBV5-6|TRBJ2-7|TRBD1
CASSPTGTVAYEQYF
TGTGCCAGCAGTCCTACCGGGACAGTTGCCTACGAGCAGTACTTC
>once|14|TRBV27|TRBJ1-2|-
CASSLGGAAYGYTF
TGTGCCAGCAGTTTAGGGGGCGCAGCCTATGGCTACACCTTC
>-|16|TRBV28|TRBJ1-1|TRBD1
CASSTRSDRVDGEAFF
TGTGCCAGCAGCACACGCTCGGACAGGGTAGATGGAGAAGCTTTCTTT
>-|14|TRBV12-5|TRBJ1-6|-
CASGFGGDNSPLHF
TGTGCTAGTGGTTTTGGGGGAGATAATTCACCCCTCCACTTT
>-|13|TRBV18|TRBJ1-4|TRBD1
CASRQGENEKLFF
TGTGCCAGTAGACAGGGGGAAAATGAAAAACTGTTTTTT
>-|16|TRBV28|TRBJ1-3|TRBD1
CASRPRQGAVGNTIYF
TGTGCCAGCAGGCCACGACAGGGGGCGGTAGGAAACACCATATATTTT
>-|12|TRBV7-4|TRBJ2-7|-
CASSLWGGEQYF
TGTGCCAGCAGTTTATGGGGAGGCGAGCAGTACTTC
>-|15|TRBV7-2|TRBJ2-7|-
CASSLGSGVSYEQYF
TGTGCCAGCAGCTTAGGTAGCGGCGTCTCCTACGAGCAGTACTTC
>once|15|TRBV2|TRBJ1-5|-
CASCRQEHSNQPQHF
TGTGCCAGCTGTCGACAGGAACATAGCAATCAGCCCCAGCATTTT
>few|13|TRBV7-3|TRBJ1-2|-
CASSLNAGSGYTF
TGTGCCAGCAGCTTAAACGCCGGAAGTGGCTACACCTTC
>-|15|TRBV28|TRBJ2-7|TRBD2
CASTFLAGGDYEQYF
TGTGCCAGCACCTTCTTAGCGGGAGGGGACTACGAGCAGTACTTC
>-|15|TRBV28|TRBJ2-7|TRBD1
CASRQPGQISYEQYF
TGTGCCAGCAGGCAACCGGGACAGATCTCCTACGAGCAGTACTTC
>-|12|TRBV7-8|TRBJ2-7|TRBD1
CASSQGQMEQYF
TGTGCCAGCAGCCAGGGACAGATGGAGCAGTACTTC
>-|15|TRBV6-1|TRBJ1-5|-
CASSESQLFNQPQHF
TGTGCCAGCAGTGAATCGCAGCTTTTCAATCAGCCCCAGCATTTT
>-|14|TRBV4-1|TRBJ1-5|-
CASSQGRNNQPQHF
TGCGCCAGCAGCCAAGGACGGAACAATCAGCCCCAGCATTTT
>-|15|TRBV14|TRBJ1-2|-
CASSQEGQGNYGYTF
TGTGCCAGCAGCCAAGAAGGTCAGGGTAACTATGGCTACACCTTC
>-|16|TRBV30|TRBJ2-4|-
CAWSSTVTLAKNIQYF
TGTGCCTGGAGCTCGACGGTCACTTTAGCCAAAAACATTCAGTACTTC
>-|17|TRBV2|TRBJ2-5|TRBD2
CASSAPSASGLWKTQYF
TGTGCCAGCAGTGCCCCGTCGGCTAGCGGACTCTGGAAAACCCAGTACTTC
>-|14|TRBV28|TRBJ1-4|-
CASSLGGVNEKLFF
TGTGCCAGCAGTTTGGGTGGGGTTAATGAAAAACTGTTTTTT
>-|15|TRBV19|TRBJ2-7|-
CASSDPRGRSYEQYF
TGTGCCAGTAGTGATCCCCGGGGGCGCTCCTACGAGCAGTACTTC
>-|14|TRBV7-9|TRBJ1-3|-
CASSLRDRPNTIYF
TGTGCCAGCAGCTTAAGAGACAGGCCAAACACCATATATTTT
>once|15|TRBV5-1|TRBJ2-3|-
CASSPTQGRTDTQYF
TGCGCCAGCAGCCCCACTCAGGGGCGCACAGATACGCAGTATTTT
>-|13|TRBV7-2|TRBJ1-5|-
CASSFDMQQPQHF
TGTGCCAGCAGCTTTGACATGCAACAGCCCCAGCATTTT
>-|18|TRBV11-3|TRBJ2-7|TRBD2
CASSLGDGLAGVSYEQYF
TGTGCCAGCAGCTTAGGGGACGGACTAGCGGGAGTCTCCTACGAGCAGTACTTC
>-|15|TRBV28|TRBJ2-1|TRBD1
CASLPDRRLYNEQFF
TGTGCCAGCCTCCCGGACAGGCGCCTTTACAATGAGCAGTTCTTC